This TCR beta chain was sequenced during a study of control samples from healthy donors and cancer patients. This CDR3 spans 16 amino acids. Germline V gene lookup returns CDR1 SGHRS and CDR2 YFSETQ. Trimming took off 1 base at V and 0 bases at J, with 8 bases between the two ends. Repertoires were generated with immunoSEQ multiplex PCR, while TCRdb's copy carries only in-frame clones and drops some. In the table there are some 14,000 clones, around 77% of which are singletons. The chain is built from TRBV5-1 and TRBJ2-6, with D unresolved. The receptor comes from a female donor with lung cancer. Input material: formalin-fixed, paraffin-embedded tissue. The CDR3 DNA is TGCGCCAGCAGCTTGTTTCTCAGCTCTGGGGCCAACGTCCTGACTTTC. It codes for CASSLFLSSGANVLTF.